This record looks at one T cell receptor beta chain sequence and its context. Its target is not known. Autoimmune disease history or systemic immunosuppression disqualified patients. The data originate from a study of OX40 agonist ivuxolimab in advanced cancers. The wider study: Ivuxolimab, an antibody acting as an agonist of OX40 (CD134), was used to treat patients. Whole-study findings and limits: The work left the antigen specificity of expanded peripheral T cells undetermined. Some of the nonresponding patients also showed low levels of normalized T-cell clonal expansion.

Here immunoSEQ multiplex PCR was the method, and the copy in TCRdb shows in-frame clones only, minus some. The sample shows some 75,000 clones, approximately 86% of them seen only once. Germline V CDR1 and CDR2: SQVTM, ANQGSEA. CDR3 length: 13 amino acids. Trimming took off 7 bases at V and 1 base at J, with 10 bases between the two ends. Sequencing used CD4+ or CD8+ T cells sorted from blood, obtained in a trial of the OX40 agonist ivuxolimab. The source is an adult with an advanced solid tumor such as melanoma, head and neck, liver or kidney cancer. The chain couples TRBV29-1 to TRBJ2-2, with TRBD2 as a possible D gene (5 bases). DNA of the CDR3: TGCAGCGCTATCGGGGTGAACACCGGGGAGCTGTTTTTT. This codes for CSAIGVNTGELFF.